The 9 T cell receptor beta chains reported below all come from one sample, sequenced in a study of glioma-infiltrating T cells. Amplification of TCR alpha and beta CDR3 regions from RNA used iRepertoire nested multiplex PCR. TCRdb re-called the multiplex PCR reads through MiXCR, storing one row per CDR3 protein. The data contain 150,000 or so distinct CDR3 sequences, about two fifths of them singletons. The sample taken for sequencing was glioma tissue, nonneoplastic brain tissue, or PBMCs (not recorded which). The receptor set was obtained from a human donor with low-grade glioma or glioblastoma, undergoing nonglioma brain surgery, or in good health (not recorded which).

This clonotype showed up just once. Since the CDR3 does not end with the conserved phenylalanine or tryptophan, this likely comes from a read error. The chain joins TRBV11-2 to TRBJ1-1; tentatively, D is TRBD1 (5 bases). The CDR3 covers 15 residues. The germline gives CDR1 SGHAT, CDR2 FQNNGV. V lost 0 bases, J lost 0 bases, and 8 bases lay in between. CDR3 in amino acids: CASSLEEGLNTEAFL. The CDR3 coding sequence is TGTGCCAGCAGCTTAGAAGAGGGACTGAACACTGAAGCTTTCCTT.

Many counts were recorded for this clonotype. The chain links TRBV11-2 to TRBJ2-5; D unclear. This CDR3 contains 15 residues. V lost 4 bases and J lost 1, with 13 bases in between. Germline-derived CDR1 and CDR2 are SGHAT and FQNNGV. The CDR3 DNA reads TGTGCCAGCAGCTCAGTAGGCAACCCCCAAGAGACCCAGTACTTC. Translation gives CASSSVGNPQETQYF.

The rearrangement joins TRBV20-1 to TRBJ2-6, with D possibly matching TRBD2 (5 bases). Germline loops: CDR1 DFQATT, CDR2 SNEGSKA (reference sequence). CDR3 length: 15 residues. Trimming pared 1 base from V and 0 bases from J, leaving 7 bases between. The CDR3 bases are TGCAGTGCTAGAGTCGACTACTCTGGGGCCAACGTCCTGACTTTC. It is translated as CSARVDYSGANVLTF.

Many counts were recorded for this clonotype. Here the CDR3 reads CASSYLGQGFIEQFF. The DNA for the CDR3 is TGTGCCAGCAGTTACCTAGGACAGGGTTTCATAGAGCAGTTCTTC. The chain uses TRBV6-6 and TRBJ2-1; 8 bases are shared with TRBD1. The germline CDR1 and CDR2 sequences are MNHNY and SVGAGI (reference sequence). This CDR3 comprises 15 residues. V dropped 2 bases and J dropped 10; count of bases not matched to a gene: 10.

The chain recombines TRBV4-3 with TRBJ1-2, with D unresolved. Germline-derived CDR1 and CDR2 are LGHNA and YSLEER. The CDR3 totals 13 residues. Trimming pared 0 bases from V and 5 bases from J, leaving 7 bases between. This CDR3 reads CASSQDGRYGYTF. In nucleotides, the CDR3 is TGCGCCAGCAGCCAAGATGGCAGATATGGCTACACCTTC.

With regard to this clonotype: Given the absence of the conserved phenylalanine or tryptophan at the CDR3 end, a read error is likely. The chain is built from TRBV7-9 and TRBJ2-1; D remains ambiguous. Germline-derived CDR1 and CDR2 are SEHNR and FQNEAQ (reference sequence). This CDR3 has 13 residues. Trimming removed 2 bases at V and 9 bases at J, with 11 bases between. The CDR3: CASSLTPFVEQFI. In nucleotides, the CDR3 is TGTGCCAGCAGCTTAACTCCGTTCGTTGAGCAGTTCATC.

The chain combines TRBV29-1 with TRBJ2-1; 9 bases agree with TRBD1. V trimming: 3 bases; J trimming: 2 bases; junction bases outside the gene matches: 11. Looked up from germline, CDR1 is SQVTM and CDR2 is ANQGSEA. The length of the CDR3 is 17 residues. This CDR3 reads CSVDPRGQGLTYNEQFF. DNA for the CDR3: TGCAGCGTTGATCCGAGGGGACAGGGACTCACCTACAATGAGCAGTTCTTC.

This sequence joins TRBV7-2 and TRBJ2-2; the match to TRBD2 covers 8 bases. Germline V gene sequence: CDR1 SGHTA, CDR2 FQGNSA. Losses at the gene ends were 5 bases for V and 7 bases for J; bases not matched to a gene: 12. The CDR3 runs to 16 residues. The CDR3 nucleotides are TGTGCCAGCAGCCGAGACGGACTAGCAAGGGTCGGGGAGCTGTTTTTT. It codes for CASSRDGLARVGELFF.

V usage is TRBV27 and J usage is TRBJ1-2; D remains ambiguous. The CDR3 covers 16 residues. V was clipped by 2 bases and J by 0 bases, with 13 bases between them. CDR1 is MNHEY and CDR2 is SMNVEV in the germline V gene (reference sequence). The CDR3: CASSLTPTYANYGYTF. CDR3 sequence (DNA): TGTGCCAGCAGTTTAACCCCGACTTACGCTAACTATGGCTACACCTTC.